The T cell receptor (beta chain) under discussion was sequenced for a study of T cells in Graves' hyperthyroidism and ophthalmopathy. This clonotype was observed at least ten times. Amplification targeted TCR beta CDR3 regions from RNA transcripts. An initial round of RT-PCR targeting the TCR CDR3 relied on the HTBI primer set. One entry per CDR3 protein results from TCRdb running MiXCR on the multiplex PCR reads. The sample has hundreds of thousands of distinct CDR3 sequences; 14% to 15% are singletons. Deletions cut 0 bases from V and 0 bases from J, with 9 bases between. CDR1 and CDR2 (germline): GTSNPN, SVGIG (reference sequence). The CDR3 has 15 amino acids. Hyperthyroidism of Graves' type that showed no ophthalmopathy progression within 18 months was stable.

This TCR was sampled from a woman aged 25 to 39 with Graves' hyperthyroidism. The sample was blood. The chain uses TRBV30 and TRBJ2-1; a weak D match, TRBD1 (5 bases). CDR3 in DNA: TGTGCCTGGAGTGTACAGGCGAGCTCCTACAATGAGCAGTTCTTC. Translating it yields CAWSVQASSYNEQFF.